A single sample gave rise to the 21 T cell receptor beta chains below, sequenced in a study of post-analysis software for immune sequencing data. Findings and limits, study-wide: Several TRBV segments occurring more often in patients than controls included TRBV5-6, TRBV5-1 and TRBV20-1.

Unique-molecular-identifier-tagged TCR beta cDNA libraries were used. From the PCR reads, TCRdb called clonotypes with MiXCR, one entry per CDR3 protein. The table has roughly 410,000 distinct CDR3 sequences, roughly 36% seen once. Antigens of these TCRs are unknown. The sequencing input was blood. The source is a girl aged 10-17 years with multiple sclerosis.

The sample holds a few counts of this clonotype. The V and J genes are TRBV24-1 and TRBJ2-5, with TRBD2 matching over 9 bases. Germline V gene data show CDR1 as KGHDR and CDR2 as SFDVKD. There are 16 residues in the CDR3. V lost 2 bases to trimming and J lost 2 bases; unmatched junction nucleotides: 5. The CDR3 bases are TGTGCCACCAGTGATTCAGCCCTAGCGGGGCAAGAGACCCAGTACTTC. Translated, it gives CATSDSALAGQETQYF.

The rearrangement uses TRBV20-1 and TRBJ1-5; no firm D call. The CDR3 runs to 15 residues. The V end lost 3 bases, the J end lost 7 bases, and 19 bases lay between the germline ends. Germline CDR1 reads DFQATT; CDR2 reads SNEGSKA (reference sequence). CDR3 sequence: CSASSSRSVEQPQHF. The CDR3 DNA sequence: TGCAGTGCTAGTTCTTCAAGGTCGGTGGAGCAGCCCCAGCATTTT.

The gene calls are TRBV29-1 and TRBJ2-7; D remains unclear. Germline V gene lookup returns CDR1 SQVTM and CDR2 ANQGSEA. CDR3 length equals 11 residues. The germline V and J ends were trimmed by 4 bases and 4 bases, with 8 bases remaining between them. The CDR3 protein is CSVGKIYEQYF. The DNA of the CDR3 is TGCAGCGTTGGGAAGATTTACGAGCAGTACTTC.

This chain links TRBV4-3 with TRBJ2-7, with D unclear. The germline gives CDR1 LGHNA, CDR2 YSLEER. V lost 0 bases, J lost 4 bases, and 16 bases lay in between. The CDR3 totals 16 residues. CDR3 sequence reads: CASSQERDWPFYEQYF. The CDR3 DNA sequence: TGCGCCAGCAGCCAAGAAAGAGACTGGCCCTTTTACGAGCAGTACTTC.

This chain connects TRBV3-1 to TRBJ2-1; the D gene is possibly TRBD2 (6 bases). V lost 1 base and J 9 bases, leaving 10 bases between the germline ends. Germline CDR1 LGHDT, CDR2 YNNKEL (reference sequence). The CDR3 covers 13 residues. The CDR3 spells CASSQALAGEQFF. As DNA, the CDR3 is TGTGCCAGCAGCCAAGCACTAGCAGGTGAGCAGTTCTTC.

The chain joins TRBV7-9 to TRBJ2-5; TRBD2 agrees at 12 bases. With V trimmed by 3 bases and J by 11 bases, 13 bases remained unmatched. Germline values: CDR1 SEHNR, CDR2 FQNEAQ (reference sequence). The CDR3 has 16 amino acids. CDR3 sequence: CASSFRTSGAYNEQYF. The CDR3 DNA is TGTGCCAGCAGCTTTAGGACTAGCGGGGCCTACAATGAGCAGTACTTC.

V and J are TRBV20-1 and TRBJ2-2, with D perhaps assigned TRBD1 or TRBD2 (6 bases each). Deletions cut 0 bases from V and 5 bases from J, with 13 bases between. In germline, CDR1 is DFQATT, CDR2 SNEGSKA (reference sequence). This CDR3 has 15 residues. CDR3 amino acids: CSARDGRGRTGELFF. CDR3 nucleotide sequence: TGCAGTGCTAGAGACGGAAGGGGGAGGACCGGGGAGCTGTTTTTT.

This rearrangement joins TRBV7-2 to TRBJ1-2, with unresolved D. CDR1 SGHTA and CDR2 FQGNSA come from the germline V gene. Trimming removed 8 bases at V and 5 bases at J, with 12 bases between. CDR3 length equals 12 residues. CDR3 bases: TGTGCCAGCGCGGAACTAGGGTATGGCTACACCTTC. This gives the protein CASAELGYGYTF.

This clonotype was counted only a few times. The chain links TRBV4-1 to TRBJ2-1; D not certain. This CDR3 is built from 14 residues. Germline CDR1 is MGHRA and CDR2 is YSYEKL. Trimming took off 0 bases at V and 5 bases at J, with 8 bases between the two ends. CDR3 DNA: TGCGCCAGCAGCCAAGATTGGAACGACAATGAGCAGTTCTTC. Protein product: CASSQDWNDNEQFF.

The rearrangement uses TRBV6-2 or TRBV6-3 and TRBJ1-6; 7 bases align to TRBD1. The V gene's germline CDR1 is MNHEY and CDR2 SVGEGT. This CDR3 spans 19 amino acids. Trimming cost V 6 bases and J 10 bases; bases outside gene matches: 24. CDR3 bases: TGTGCCAGCAGCCCCGGAGTTAGAATTACCGGGACAGAAAGATCACCCCTCCACTTT. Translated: CASSPGVRITGTERSPLHF.

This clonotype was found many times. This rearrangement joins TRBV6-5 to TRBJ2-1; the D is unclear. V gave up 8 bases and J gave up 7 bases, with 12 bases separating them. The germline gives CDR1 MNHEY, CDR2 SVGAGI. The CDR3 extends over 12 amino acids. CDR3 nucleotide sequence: TGTGCCAGCCGGAGAAGTAGGAATGAGCAGTTCTTC. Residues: CASRRSRNEQFF.

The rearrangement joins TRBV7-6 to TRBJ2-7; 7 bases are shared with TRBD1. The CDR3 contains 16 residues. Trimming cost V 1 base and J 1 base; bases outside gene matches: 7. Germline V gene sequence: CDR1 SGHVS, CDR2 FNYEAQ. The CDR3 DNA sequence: TGTGCCAGCAGCTTAGAATTGACAGGGAATTCCTACGAGCAGTACTTC. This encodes CASSLELTGNSYEQYF. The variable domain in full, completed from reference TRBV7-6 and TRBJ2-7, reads GAGVSQSPRYKVTKRGQDVALRCDPISGHVSLYWYRQALGQGPEFLTYFNYEAQQDKSGLPNDRFSAERPEGSISTLTIQRTEQRDSAMYRCASSLELTGNSYEQYFGPGTRLTVT.

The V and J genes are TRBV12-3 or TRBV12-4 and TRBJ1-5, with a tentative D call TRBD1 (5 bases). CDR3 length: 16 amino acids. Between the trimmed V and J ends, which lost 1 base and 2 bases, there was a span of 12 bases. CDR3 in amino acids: CASSLGGWKGNQPQHF. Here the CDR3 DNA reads TGTGCCAGCAGTTTAGGGGGGTGGAAGGGCAATCAGCCCCAGCATTTT.

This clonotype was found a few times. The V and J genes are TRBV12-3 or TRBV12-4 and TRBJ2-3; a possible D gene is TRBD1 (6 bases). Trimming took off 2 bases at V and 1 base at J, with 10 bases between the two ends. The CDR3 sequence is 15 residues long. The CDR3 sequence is CASSLQGIGTDTQYF. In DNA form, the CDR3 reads TGTGCCAGCAGTTTACAGGGGATAGGCACAGATACGCAGTATTTT.

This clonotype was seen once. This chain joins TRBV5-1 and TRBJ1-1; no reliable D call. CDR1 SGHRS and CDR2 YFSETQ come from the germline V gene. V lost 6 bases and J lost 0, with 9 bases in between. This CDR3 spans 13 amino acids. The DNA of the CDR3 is TGCGCCAGCACGCCTCCCATGAACACTGAAGCTTTCTTT. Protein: CASTPPMNTEAFF.

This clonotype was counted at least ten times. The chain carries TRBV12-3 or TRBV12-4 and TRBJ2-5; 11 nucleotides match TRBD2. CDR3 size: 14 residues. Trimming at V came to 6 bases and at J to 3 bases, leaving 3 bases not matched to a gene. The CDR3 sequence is CASSLGLAEETQYF. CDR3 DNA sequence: TGTGCCAGCAGCTTGGGACTAGCGGAAGAGACCCAGTACTTC.

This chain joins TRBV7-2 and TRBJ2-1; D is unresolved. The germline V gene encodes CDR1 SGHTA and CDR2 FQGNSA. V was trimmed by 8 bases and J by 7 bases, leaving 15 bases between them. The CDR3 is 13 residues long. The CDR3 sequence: CASGSYARNEQFF. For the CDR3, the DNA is TGTGCCAGCGGCAGTTACGCTAGGAATGAGCAGTTCTTC.

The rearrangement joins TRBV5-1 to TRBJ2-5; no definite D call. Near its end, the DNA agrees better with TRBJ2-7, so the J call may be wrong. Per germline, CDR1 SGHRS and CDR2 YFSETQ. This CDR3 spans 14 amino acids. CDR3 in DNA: TGCGCCAGCAGCTTGGACGACGGAAACTACGAGCAGTACTTC. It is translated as CASSLDDGNYEQYF.

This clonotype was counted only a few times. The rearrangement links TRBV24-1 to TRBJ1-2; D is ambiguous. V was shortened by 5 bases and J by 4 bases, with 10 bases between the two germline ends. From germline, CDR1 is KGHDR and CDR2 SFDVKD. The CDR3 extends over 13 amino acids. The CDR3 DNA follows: TGTGCCACCAGTGCGGCCAGCTTCTATGGCTACACCTTC. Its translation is CATSAASFYGYTF.

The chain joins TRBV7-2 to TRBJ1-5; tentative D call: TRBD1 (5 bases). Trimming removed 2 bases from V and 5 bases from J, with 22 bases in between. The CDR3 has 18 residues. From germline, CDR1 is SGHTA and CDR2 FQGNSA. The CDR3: CASSLNLRGLPRDQPQHF. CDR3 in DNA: TGTGCCAGCAGCTTAAATTTAAGGGGTCTACCTAGAGATCAGCCCCAGCATTTT. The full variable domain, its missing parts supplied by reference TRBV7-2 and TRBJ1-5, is GAGVSQSPSNKVTEKGKDVELRCDPISGHTALYWYRQSLGQGLEFLIYFQGNSAPDKSGLPSDRFSAERTGGSVSTLTIQRTQQEDSAVYLCASSLNLRGLPRDQPQHFGDGTRLSIL.

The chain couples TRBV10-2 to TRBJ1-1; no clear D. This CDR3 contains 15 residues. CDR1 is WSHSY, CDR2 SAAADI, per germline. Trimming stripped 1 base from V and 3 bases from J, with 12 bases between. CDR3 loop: CASSEWLGRDTEAFF. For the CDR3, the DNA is TGCGCCAGCAGTGAGTGGTTGGGTAGGGACACTGAAGCTTTCTTT.